The next 14 T cell receptor beta chains were all read from a single sample in a study of blood T cell repertoires in COVID-19. This table comes from immunoSEQ multiplex PCR, and its TCRdb copy is limited to in-frame clones, with some not included. The data contain some 330,000 clones, 85% to 90% of them singletons. Sample: peripheral blood. The receptors were gathered from a woman between 45 and 65 years old with active or convalescent COVID-19.

This clone was picked up one time. V is TRBV5-4 and J is TRBJ2-7, with TRBD1 matching over 9 bases. Losses at the gene ends were 0 bases for V and 5 bases for J; bases not matched to a gene: 3. Germline V gene data show CDR1 as SGHNT and CDR2 as YYREEE (reference sequence). The CDR3 runs 14 residues. The CDR3 bases are TGTGCCAGCAGCTTGGACAGGGGGCAAAACGAGCAGTACTTC. It codes for CASSLDRGQNEQYF.

Details on this clone: No conserved phenylalanine or tryptophan is present at the end of the CDR3, so a read error is the likely explanation. V is TRBV7-8 and J is TRBJ2-7, with D possibly matching TRBD2 (6 bases). There are 13 residues in the CDR3. V lost 3 bases and J 2 bases, leaving 8 bases between the germline ends. The V gene's germline CDR1 is SGHVS and CDR2 FQNEAQ. CDR3 coding DNA: TGTGCCAGCAGCTTGCGGGACCCCTACGAGCAGTACATC. Amino acid sequence: CASSLRDPYEQYI.

This clone was detected once. Here the CDR3 DNA reads TGTGCCATCAGTGAGTCGGTAGTGCAGGGGGATTTCGACGAGCAGTACTTC. This sequence encodes CAISESVVQGDFDEQYF. V gene TRBV10-3 combines with J gene TRBJ2-7, with 7 bases fitting TRBD1. The CDR3 is 17 amino acids. V shed 0 bases, J shed 5 bases, and the junction held 13 bases outside the gene matches. The germline gives CDR1 ENHRY, CDR2 SYGVKD.

This sequence joins TRBV27 and TRBJ2-7, with 8 bases fitting TRBD1. V gave up 3 bases and J gave up 6 bases; unmatched junction bases: 7. The germline CDR1 and CDR2 sequences are MNHEY and SMNVEV (reference sequence). This CDR3 has 14 amino acids. CDR3 in amino acids: CASSFSFTGGEQYF. The CDR3 bases are TGTGCCAGCAGTTTTTCGTTTACAGGGGGCGAGCAGTACTTC.

The chain recombines TRBV28 with TRBJ1-5; D is unclear. Per the germline V gene, CDR1 is MDHEN and CDR2 is SYDVKM. V lost 1 base and J lost 1, with 8 bases in between. This CDR3 has 15 residues. CDR3 sequence: CASSLFTGSNQPQHF. In DNA form, the CDR3 reads TGTGCCAGCAGTTTATTTACGGGGAGCAATCAGCCCCAGCATTTT.

The chain recombines TRBV28 with TRBJ1-2, with D hard to call. The CDR3 has 13 amino acids. Deletions cut 4 bases from V and 1 base from J, with 7 bases between. Germline V gene lookup returns CDR1 MDHEN and CDR2 SYDVKM. CDR3 sequence reads: CASSSQVNYGYTF. CDR3 coding DNA: TGTGCCAGCAGTTCCCAGGTTAACTATGGCTACACCTTC.

This sequence joins TRBV5-1 and TRBJ2-3, with 11 bases fitting TRBD1. Trimming cost V 4 bases and J 5 bases; bases outside gene matches: 6. The CDR3 is 15 residues long. Germline CDR1 is SGHRS and CDR2 is YFSETQ. The CDR3 here is CASSKGQGVEDTQYF. CDR3 nucleotides: TGCGCCAGCAGCAAGGGACAGGGGGTTGAAGATACGCAGTATTTT.

This sequence joins TRBV29-1 and TRBJ1-2; D possibly corresponds to TRBD1 (5 bases). The CDR3 runs to 13 residues. Germline V gives CDR1 SQVTM, CDR2 ANQGSEA. Trimming removed 5 bases from V and 9 bases from J, with 19 bases in between. CDR3 sequence (DNA): TGCAGCGTTCGTACTCAGGGCGGTGAAAGCTACACCTTC. Its translation is CSVRTQGGESYTF.

This rearrangement joins TRBV10-3 to TRBJ2-1, with 8 bases fitting TRBD1. This CDR3 region has 17 residues. V was clipped by 0 bases and J by 3 bases; unmatched bases: 7. The V gene's germline CDR1 is ENHRY and CDR2 SYGVKD. The CDR3 sequence is CAISESELGQVYNEQFF. Written as DNA, the CDR3 is TGTGCCATCAGTGAGTCGGAATTGGGACAGGTCTACAATGAGCAGTTCTTC.

This chain joins TRBV12-5 and TRBJ2-1; 7 bases align to TRBD2. CDR1 LGHNT and CDR2 FRNRAP come from the germline V gene. The CDR3 has 16 amino acids. The V gene end was trimmed by 0 bases and the J gene end by 3 bases; junction bases not matched to a gene: 5. DNA for the CDR3: TGTGCTAGTGGTTTGGTAGTACGGGACTACTACAATGAGCAGTTCTTC. Its translation: CASGLVVRDYYNEQFF. Full variable domain (missing parts from reference TRBV12-5 and TRBJ2-1): DARVTQTPRHKVTEMGQEVTMRCQPILGHNTVFWYRQTMMQGLELLAYFRNRAPLDDSGMPKDRFSAEMPDATLATLKIQPSEPRDSAVYFCASGLVVRDYYNEQFFGPGTRLTVL.

The V gene is TRBV5-8, the J gene TRBJ1-5, with D maybe TRBD1 (6 bases). The CDR3 is 17 residues long. V lost 0 bases, J lost 0 bases, and 13 bases lay in between. Germline CDR1 reads SGHTS; CDR2 reads YDEGEE. CDR3 protein: CASSLEDRTLSNQPQHF. Here the CDR3 DNA reads TGTGCCAGCAGCTTGGAAGACAGGACCCTTAGCAATCAGCCCCAGCATTTT.

The V call is TRBV6-5, the J call TRBJ1-2, with unresolved D. CDR1 MNHEY and CDR2 SVGAGI come from the germline V gene. This CDR3 has 16 residues. Trimming removed 0 bases from V and 6 bases from J, with 17 bases in between. Here the CDR3 reads CASSYSLVTMTNGYTF. The CDR3 DNA sequence: TGTGCCAGCAGTTACTCGTTGGTGACCATGACAAATGGCTACACCTTC.

This chain joins TRBV5-1 and TRBJ1-2; TRBD1 matches 8 bases. CDR3 length: 13 residues. Trimming took 6 bases from V and 4 from J; bases not matched to a gene: 5. The germline V gene has CDR1 SGHRS and CDR2 YFSETQ. The CDR3 loop is CASTGTGPYGYTF. The CDR3 DNA follows: TGCGCCAGCACCGGGACAGGTCCCTATGGCTACACCTTC.

The chain couples TRBV20-1 to TRBJ1-1; possible D gene TRBD1, 5 bases. CDR3 length equals 14 residues. From germline, CDR1 is DFQATT and CDR2 SNEGSKA (reference sequence). V was cut by 3 bases and J by 1 base, with 12 bases left in between. The CDR3 loop reads CSASFGHTNTEAFF. CDR3 DNA sequence: TGCAGTGCTAGTTTCGGACACACGAACACTGAAGCTTTCTTT.